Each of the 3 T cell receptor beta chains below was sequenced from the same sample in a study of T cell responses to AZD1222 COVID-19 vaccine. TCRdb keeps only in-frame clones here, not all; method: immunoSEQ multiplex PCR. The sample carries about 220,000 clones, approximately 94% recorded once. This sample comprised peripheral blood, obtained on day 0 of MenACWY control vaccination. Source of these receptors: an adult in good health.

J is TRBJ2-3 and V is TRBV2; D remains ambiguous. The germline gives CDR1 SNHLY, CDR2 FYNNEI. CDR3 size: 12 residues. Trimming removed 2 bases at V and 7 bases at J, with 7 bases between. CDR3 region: CASSERVNTQYF. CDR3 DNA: TGTGCCAGCAGTGAAAGGGTGAATACGCAGTATTTT.

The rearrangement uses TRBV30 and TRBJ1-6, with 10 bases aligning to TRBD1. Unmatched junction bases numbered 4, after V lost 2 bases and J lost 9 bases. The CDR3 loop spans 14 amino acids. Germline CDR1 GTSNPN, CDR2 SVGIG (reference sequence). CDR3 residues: CAWSMTGGFSPLHF. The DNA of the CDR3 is TGTGCCTGGAGTATGACAGGGGGCTTTTCACCCCTCCACTTT.

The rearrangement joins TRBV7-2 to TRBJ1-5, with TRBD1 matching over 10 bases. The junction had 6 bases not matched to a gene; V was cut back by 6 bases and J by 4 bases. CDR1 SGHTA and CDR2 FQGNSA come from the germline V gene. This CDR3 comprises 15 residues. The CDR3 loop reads CASSYDRGLNQPQHF. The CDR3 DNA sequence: TGTGCCAGCAGTTATGACAGGGGGCTAAATCAGCCCCAGCATTTT.